Sequencing of this TCR beta chain was carried out in a study of tumor and adjacent non-tumor tissue in lung cancer. The CDR3 totals 17 residues. CDR1 is WSHSY and CDR2 is SAAADI in the germline V gene. V was clipped by 6 bases and J by 0 bases; unmatched bases: 5. This clonotype was detected ten times or more. TCRbeta libraries were built with three rounds of nested PCR, modified from ARM-PCR. TCRdb re-called the multiplex PCR reads through MiXCR, storing one row per CDR3 protein. The table includes more than 55,000 distinct CDR3 sequences, about 55% detected once. The template was RNA from unsorted bulk tissue. Distant lung tissue was collected more than 3 cm away from the tumor edge.

The receptor's source is a man between 65 and 85 years old with non-small cell lung cancer. The source material was distant non-tumor lung tissue. The chain has TRBV10-2 and TRBJ2-2; 12 bases are shared with TRBD2. The CDR3 region has the DNA TGCGCCAGCAGCAAAACTAGCGGGGGGTCGAACACCGGGGAGCTGTTTTTT. This codes for CASSKTSGGSNTGELFF.